The clone carrying this T cell receptor (beta chain) has ten or more counts. The data were obtained in a study of human T cells and chemical hapten exposure. Study-wide context: Among samples, TCR yields varied mainly because of small differences in pooled library volume.

The study used a library that attached unique molecular identifiers to individual cDNA molecules. From the RACE reads, TCRdb called clonotypes with MiXCR, one entry per CDR3 protein. The sample holds about 93,000 distinct CDR3 sequences, about 8.6% seen once. The time point denotes: healthy volunteer bleed at 2 weeks. Total RNA came from unfractionated whole blood. The V and J ends lost 4 bases and 4 bases respectively, with 16 bases between them. The CDR3 totals 15 residues. This receptor was identified in a female donor in good health. Some clones in this sample may be carry-over from other donors' samples. Input material: whole blood. This chain connects TRBV23-1 to TRBJ1-2; D perhaps matches TRBD1 (6 bases). Being an ORF, TRBV23-1 has a function that is uncertain. The CDR3 coding sequence is TGCGCCAGCAGTCCAAAGGACAGAAGATTCTATGGCTACACCTTC. Protein: CASSPKDRRFYGYTF.